This T cell receptor beta chain was recorded in a study of T cells in Graves' hyperthyroidism and ophthalmopathy (dated by TCRdb to about 2019). Study-wide context: Peripheral blood was sampled at the time of initial diagnosis, prior to any treatment. To identify TCR V-J signatures that set the groups apart, the researchers used a discovery cohort of more than 95 patients, made up of 43 with Graves' ophthalmopathy and some 60 with stable Graves' hyperthyroidism. Prospective prediction of ophthalmopathy was tested in an independent validation cohort of about 19 hyperthyroidism patients and around 16 patients who later progressed to ophthalmopathy. The 80 to 100 discovery patients were randomly divided into training and test sets at a 7:3 ratio. The study also compared thyroid tissue and blood T-cell repertoires from a handful of Graves' hyperthyroidism patients. After sampling, hyperthyroidism patients received methimazole starting at 30 mg daily, and ophthalmopathy patients received high-dose intravenous methylprednisolone. The paper reports TCR Vbeta CDR3 sequencing of roughly 140 peripheral blood samples: around 41 ophthalmopathy, under 85 hyperthyroidism and approximately 17 progressor patients.

What the authors observed across the whole study: Most expanded thyroid clonotypes (frequency above 0.001) were also found in blood, which suggests that blood repertoires may mirror thyroid immune responses. No statistical method was used to set the sample size in advance, and investigators knew the group allocation. In validation, the model predicted progression to ophthalmopathy a median of approximately 6.3 months before onset, with about 70% sensitivity and 72.22% specificity. Ophthalmopathy was separated from stable hyperthyroidism by a 13 V-J signature model, with about 88% sensitivity and roughly 81% specificity obtained in cross-validation and 80%/75% obtained in testing.

The CDR3 numbers 14 residues from cysteine through phenylalanine. Only the CDR3 part of the read is kept: 42 bases, read in frame from the first base. V is pruned by 6 bases and J by 5 bases, leaving 10 bases of the junction without a gene match. The germline V gene yields SQVTM for CDR1 and ANQGSEA for CDR2. A patient counted as having stable Graves' hyperthyroidism if no progression to ophthalmopathy occurred over 18 months of follow-up. Hyperthyroidism patients were newly diagnosed, had a disease duration of under 2 months, and were aged 18 to 65 years. Patients with uncontrolled infections, other autoimmune diseases, pregnancy or lactation were excluded. Clinical symptoms, serum thyroxine and TRAb, thyroid ultrasound, and orbital computed tomography formed the basis for the diagnoses. PBMCs were isolated from 7.5 to 10 ml of fresh peripheral blood by Ficoll-Paque density gradient centrifugation. Trizol reagent was used to extract total RNA, and RNA quality was then checked on an Agilent 2100 Bioanalyzer.

TCR beta CDR3 regions were amplified from RNA transcripts. The TCR CDR3 was subjected to a first round of RT-PCR using the HTBI primer set and the Qiagen OneStep RT-PCR kit. The libraries were constructed in a second round of multiplex PCR and then size-selected and purified. Sequencing of the libraries was done on an Illumina HiSeq2000 using paired-end 100 bp reads. The authors' analysis ran thus. Raw data were processed with SOAPnuke, discarding reads with adapters, uncalled bases, mean Phred below 15, or no exact constant-primer or identifier match. High-quality paired reads were merged using COPE v1.2.5, and each unique nucleotide sequence was defined as a clonotype. MiTCR v1.1 was used to align clonotypes to the IMGT TRBV, TRBD and TRBJ reference segments. Analysis was restricted to V-J combinations with a frequency above 0.0001, which covered approximately 99% of repertoires. The TCS score was defined as the ratio of F50 (clonal expansion) to E x V (chaos), calculated using BLOSUM62-based TCRdist between CDR3 peptides within each V-J. Welch's t-statistics and random forest reduced approximately 520 V-J features to 10 to 15, which were used in a naive Bayes classifier (R e1071). Thyroid-blood repertoire similarity was quantified with the Morisita-Horn index. The public reads were quality trimmed at Q25 with fastp and then assembled into clones with MiXCR by TCRdb, keeping productive beta chains. Entries are consolidated by CDR3 protein sequence, retaining the most common genes and DNA. Clone size and V and J calls follow TCRdb, not the original study. This sample is represented by roughly 800,000 distinct CDR3 sequences; 35% to 40% of them were singletons. Roughly 8.3% of the sample is held by the ten biggest clonotypes.

Remarks on this clonotype: Its cognate antigen has yet to be identified. Base qualities are not provided; no much larger clone lies one nucleotide away.

This TCR came from a man between 18 and 35 years old with Graves' hyperthyroidism. Recombination linked TRBV29-1 to TRBJ2-7, and 10 bases in between align with TRBD2. The sequenced sample consisted of blood. In nucleotides, the sequence is TGCAGCGTCCAATTTAGCGGGAGGATTAACGAGCAGTACTTC. Its translation is CSVQFSGRINEQYF.